This TCR beta chain was recovered during a study of T-cell memory formation after mild COVID-19. In the study overall: TCR clusters were mostly donor specific.

Findings of the study overall: Shrinking CD4+ clones were chiefly CM and EM; CD8+ ones were chiefly EMRA.

V shed 6 bases, J shed 2 bases, and the junction held 9 bases outside the gene matches. The CDR3 length is 16 residues. CDR1 is SEHNR, CDR2 FQNEAQ, per germline (reference sequence). In regard to this clonotype: Its antigen is unidentified.

TCRdb independently ran MiXCR on the 5' RACE reads; one entry per CDR3 protein. Of roughly 150,000 distinct CDR3 sequences listed, about 14% are singletons. The receptor comes from an adult woman who had mild COVID-19 (a few samples of this study predate the infection). Cell type and time point are not known. The sequenced material came from PBMCs or a T cell subset sorted from them (not recorded which). The chain uses TRBV7-9 and TRBJ2-1; 8 nucleotides agree with TRBD1. The CDR3 coding sequence is TGTGCCAGCAGTTCCGGGACAGGCCAAACCTACAATGAGCAGTTCTTC. This sequence encodes CASSSGTGQTYNEQFF.